This section outlines one T cell receptor beta chain sequence together with its context. Its antigen is not identified. This CDR3 is missing its conserved last phenylalanine or tryptophan, likely due to a read error. Each CDR3 protein is one row after TCRdb ran MiXCR on the 5' RACE reads. The sample records roughly 230,000 distinct CDR3 sequences, approximately 8.6% being singletons. The data were obtained in a study of identical twins. Study-level points and caveats: Shared out-of-frame alpha sequences (those common to twins) showed excess low generation probability. Models underestimated TCR alpha sharing (out-of-frame) in monozygotic twins.

CDR3 length: 16 amino acids. CDR1 is SEHNR and CDR2 is FQNEAQ in the germline V gene (reference sequence). With 0 bases clipped from V and 5 bases from J, the junction kept 5 bases outside the gene matches. The data also belong to a second study, concerning yellow fever vaccine responses in identical twins.

The chain combines TRBV7-9 with TRBJ2-7; 12 positions match TRBD2. This TCR was sampled from a woman in her late teens or twenties in good health. The sequenced sample was CD8+ T cells sorted from blood. The CDR3 coding sequence is TGTGCCAGCAGCTTAGCTACTAGCGGGGGGCGAAACGAGCAGTACCTC. It is translated as CASSLATSGGRNEQYL.